This TCR beta chain was recorded in a study of cytomegalovirus exposure and HLA in healthy donors. Whole-study context: Drawn from HLA-typed donors, approximately 85 million unique TCRs were held in an early data release.

This CDR3 contains 15 residues. The V gene's germline CDR1 is SGHAT and CDR2 FQNNGV. PCR involved 60 Vbeta and 13 Jbeta primers. TCRdb's table, derived via immunoSEQ multiplex PCR, lists solely in-frame clones and lacks some. Of 100,000 to 150,000 clones detected, almost 85% appear once; the ten largest clones hold roughly 2.5%. Notes on this clone: The antigen remains unidentified. At one end, the junction sequence differs from germline, possibly due to a read error.

General study findings and limits: Cytomegalovirus association was assigned to 170 or so TCR beta chains. Most TCR sequences were seen very rarely across donors, but some public TCRs occurred in many. Presence/absence analyses assumed roughly uniform sequencing depth across donors, which may not hold.

What was sequenced was PBMCs. The genes are TRBV11-2 and TRBJ2-7; tentative D call: TRBD1 (6 bases). The sequence was obtained from a boy aged 2-9 years in good health and CMV-seronegative. CDR3 in amino acids: CASSLGQLTSYEKYF. The CDR3 DNA follows: TGTGCCAGCAGCCTAGGACAGCTGACCTCCTACGAGAAGTACTTC.